These 29 T cell receptor beta chains originate from one sample sequenced in a study of shared clonotypes between healthy human individuals. CD45RO negativity and positive selection for CCR7 defined naive CD8 cells, a population that excluded terminally differentiated effector memory CD45RA+ cells. Profiling relied on immunoSEQ multiplex PCR, and the TCRdb table lists in-frame clones only, not all of them. The sample shows 1.5 million to 2.5 million clones, about 95% of them seen only once. The specimen sequenced was naive CD8+ T cells sorted from blood. Every receptor here comes from a man aged 18 to 30 in good health.

The V gene is TRBV5-4, the J gene TRBJ2-3; no clear D gene. This CDR3 is 14 amino acids long. V was shortened by 7 bases and J by 6 bases, with 18 bases between the two germline ends. From germline, CDR1 is SGHNT and CDR2 YYREEE (reference sequence). The CDR3 DNA reads as TGTGCCAGCCTCACCCCCCCCGATTGGGATACGCAGTATTTT. Protein product: CASLTPPDWDTQYF.

This clone was recorded once. J is TRBJ2-2 and V is TRBV7-6; TRBD2 matches 9 bases. The CDR3 totals 19 residues. With 3 bases clipped from V and 5 bases from J, the junction kept 16 bases outside the gene matches. The V gene's germline CDR1 is SGHVS and CDR2 FNYEAQ. The DNA for the CDR3 is TGTGCCAGCAGCTTCCAGAACCAGCGGGGGGAACTGGTTACCGGGGAGCTGTTTTTT. Translation: CASSFQNQRGELVTGELFF.

This sequence joins TRBV11-2 and TRBJ2-7; 7 bases map to TRBD2. Trimming removed 5 bases from V and 2 bases from J; junction bases left unmatched: 3. Germline lookup yields CDR1 SGHAT and CDR2 FQNNGV. The CDR3 has 13 residues. The CDR3 sequence: CASSTAGAYEQYF. CDR3 nucleotide sequence: TGTGCCAGCAGCACGGCGGGAGCCTACGAGCAGTACTTC.

The rearrangement uses TRBV30 and TRBJ2-5; D is uncertain. V shed 0 bases and J shed 5 bases, with 10 bases lying between them. The CDR3 length is 13 residues. Germline V gives CDR1 GTSNPN, CDR2 SVGIG (reference sequence). The chain's CDR3 is CAWSVRVSETQYF. The CDR3 DNA sequence: TGTGCCTGGAGTGTACGGGTTTCGGAGACCCAGTACTTC.

This chain links TRBV6-1 with TRBJ1-5, with 7 bases matching TRBD1. Germline CDR1 MNHNS, CDR2 SASEGT. Trimming took 4 bases from V and 4 from J; bases not matched to a gene: 4. This CDR3 contains 14 residues. CDR3 amino acids: CASSVTGLNQPQHF. The CDR3 nucleotides are TGTGCCAGCAGTGTGACAGGGCTGAATCAGCCCCAGCATTTT.

This chain uses TRBV2 with TRBJ2-1; D is tentatively TRBD1 or TRBD2 (5 bases each). Trimming took 8 bases from V and 6 from J, leaving 23 bases between them. The germline V gene has CDR1 SNHLY and CDR2 FYNNEI. The CDR3 sequence is 16 residues long. CDR3 sequence: CASAASSGPSFNEQFF. The CDR3 DNA sequence: TGTGCCAGCGCTGCCTCCTCGGGACCGTCGTTCAATGAGCAGTTCTTC.

The rearrangement uses TRBV7-9 and TRBJ2-1; D uncertain. CDR3 length equals 11 residues. The V end was cut by 7 bases, the J end by 8 bases, with 9 bases between. Per germline, CDR1 SEHNR and CDR2 FQNEAQ (reference sequence). The CDR3: CASTWVDEQFF. CDR3 bases: TGTGCCAGCACCTGGGTCGATGAGCAGTTCTTC.

J is TRBJ2-7 and V is TRBV30; 7 nucleotides line up with TRBD1. The length of the CDR3 is 14 residues. Unmatched junction bases numbered 11, after V lost 6 bases and J lost 3 bases. The germline CDR1 and CDR2 sequences are GTSNPN and SVGIG (reference sequence). CDR3 sequence: CACDPRGIGYEQYF. As DNA, the CDR3 is TGTGCCTGCGATCCCAGGGGGATAGGCTACGAGCAGTACTTC.

This clone was picked up one time. For the CDR3, the DNA is TGTGCCAGCAGCGTCCATGACACCGGGGAGCTGTTTTTT. This translates into CASSVHDTGELFF. The V gene is TRBV9, the J gene TRBJ2-2; D is unresolved. Deletions cut 2 bases from V and 3 bases from J, with 5 bases between. The CDR3 runs to 13 residues. The V gene's germline CDR1 is SGDLS and CDR2 YYNGEE.

As concerns this clone: The same CDR3 is also encoded by other DNA sequences in this sample. The V and J genes are TRBV27 and TRBJ2-2, with D maybe TRBD2 (6 bases). Trimming removed 1 base from V and 5 bases from J, with 11 bases in between. Germline CDR1 is MNHEY and CDR2 is SMNVEV (reference sequence). This CDR3 comprises 15 residues. The CDR3: CASSLLGSGTGELFF. CDR3 bases: TGTGCCAGCAGTTTATTGGGTAGCGGAACCGGGGAGCTGTTTTTT.

V gene TRBV4-1 combines with J gene TRBJ2-3; TRBD1 is a possible D gene (5 bases). V lost 5 bases, J lost 1 base, and 10 bases lay in between. CDR3 size: 14 residues. Germline CDR1 MGHRA, CDR2 YSYEKL. The CDR3 spells CASSFPTGTDTQYF. CDR3 nucleotide sequence: TGCGCCAGCAGCTTCCCGACAGGCACAGATACGCAGTATTTT.

V is TRBV2 and J is TRBJ2-5; TRBD1 might be the D (5 bases). Trimming took 6 bases from V and 4 from J, leaving 12 bases between them. The CDR3 sequence is 13 residues long. Germline values: CDR1 SNHLY, CDR2 FYNNEI. CDR3 amino acids: CASRPQGGETQYF. The CDR3 nucleotides read TGTGCCAGCAGGCCTCAGGGCGGAGAGACCCAGTACTTC.

CDR3 DNA: TGTGCCATCGCGGGGGACGTCCTGACTTTC. Encoded protein: CAIAGDVLTF. The rearrangement uses TRBV10-3 and TRBJ2-6, with 7 bases fitting TRBD2. Looked up from germline, CDR1 is ENHRY and CDR2 is SYGVKD. The CDR3 length is 10 residues. J lost 11 bases, V lost 8 bases, and 0 bases had no gene match.

This chain uses TRBV9 with TRBJ2-7; D ambiguous. CDR3 length: 15 residues. V gave up 3 bases and J gave up 2 bases, with 15 bases separating them. Germline V gene data show CDR1 as SGDLS and CDR2 as YYNGEE. The CDR3 DNA is TGTGCCAGCAGCGCGCATGGAGAACAGCCCTACGAGCAGTACTTC. It encodes CASSAHGEQPYEQYF.

As for this clone: Germline and junction disagree at one end, which may indicate a read error. The chain couples TRBV7-7 to TRBJ2-3; no clear D. CDR1 and CDR2 from the germline V gene are SSHAT and FNYEAQ (reference sequence). The CDR3 totals 13 residues. CDR3 protein: CASSFSSTDTQYF. CDR3 nucleotide sequence: TGTGCTAGCAGCTTCTCCAGCACAGATACGCAGTATTTT.

The chain carries TRBV6-1 and TRBJ2-7; D unclear. Germline values: CDR1 MNHNS, CDR2 SASEGT. The CDR3 consists of 15 residues. V was clipped by 2 bases and J by 2 bases, with 13 bases between them. CDR3 DNA: TGTGCCAGCAGTGAACCCTATGCAGCCACCTACGAGCAGTACTTC. Translation: CASSEPYAATYEQYF.

For this clone: This CDR3 is also generated by other DNA sequences in the sample. This chain links TRBV11-2 with TRBJ2-7, with D unresolved. Per germline, CDR1 SGHAT and CDR2 FQNNGV. V was shortened by 1 base and J by 2 bases, with 3 bases between the two germline ends. The CDR3 contains 12 residues. DNA for the CDR3: TGTGCCAGCAGCTTAGTACCCTACGAGCAGTACTTC. Encoded protein: CASSLVPYEQYF.

This clone was recorded a few times. Within the sample, other DNA sequences also encode this same CDR3. The V and J genes are TRBV10-2 and TRBJ2-2; D unclear. CDR3 size: 13 residues. From germline, CDR1 is WSHSY and CDR2 SAAADI. Trimming stripped 3 bases from V and 1 base from J, with 3 bases between. CDR3 coding DNA: TGCGCCAGCAGTGAAGTGAACACCGGGGAGCTGTTTTTT. Translated: CASSEVNTGELFF.

In the case of this clone: The same CDR3 can be traced to other DNA sequences in this sample. V gene TRBV7-9 combines with J gene TRBJ2-1, with 11 nucleotides matching TRBD1. The CDR3 is made up of 15 amino acids. Unmatched junction bases numbered 3, after V lost 4 bases and J lost 4 bases. Germline V gives CDR1 SEHNR, CDR2 FQNEAQ (reference sequence). CDR3 sequence (DNA): TGTGCCAGCAGCTCAGGACAGGGGGCATACAATGAGCAGTTCTTC. This gives the protein CASSSGQGAYNEQFF.

CDR3 DNA: TGCGCCAGCAGCTTGGTGGCGGGAGGGCGTAACTACGAGCAGTACTTC. Its protein is CASSLVAGGRNYEQYF. The rearrangement joins TRBV5-1 to TRBJ2-7; 9 bases match TRBD2. The CDR3 has 16 residues. V was pared by 0 bases and J by 3 bases, with 7 bases of the junction left unmatched. CDR1 and CDR2 (germline): SGHRS, YFSETQ. The complete variable domain, with remaining parts taken from reference TRBV5-1 and TRBJ2-7, reads KAGVTQTPRYLIKTRGQQVTLSCSPISGHRSVSWYQQTPGQGLQFLFEYFSETQRNKGNFPGRFSGRQFSNSRSEMNVSTLELGDSALYLCASSLVAGGRNYEQYFGPGTRLTVT.

This sequence joins TRBV27 and TRBJ2-7, with TRBD2 as a possible D gene (6 bases). The ends were cut back, 6 bases at V and 6 bases at J, with 18 bases in the middle. Germline CDR1 is MNHEY and CDR2 is SMNVEV (reference sequence). The CDR3 runs 14 residues. CDR3 sequence: CASSSGTDSSEQYF. The CDR3 coding sequence is TGTGCCAGCAGCTCCGGGACTGATTCTTCCGAGCAGTACTTC.

V and J are TRBV7-8 and TRBJ1-1; 7 bases align to TRBD1. Trimming took 4 bases from V and 2 from J; bases not matched to a gene: 4. This CDR3 comprises 14 residues. The germline CDR1 and CDR2 sequences are SGHVS and FQNEAQ. As DNA, the CDR3 is TGTGCCAGCAGCTCGGGACAGAAAAACACTGAAGCTTTCTTT. Residues: CASSSGQKNTEAFF.

This clone has a single count. The chain is built from TRBV4-1 and TRBJ2-1, with D perhaps matching TRBD2 (5 bases). Trimming removed 5 bases from V and 2 bases from J, with 13 bases in between. CDR1 is MGHRA and CDR2 is YSYEKL in the germline V gene. The CDR3 contains 15 residues. CDR3 region: CASSTSGTPYNEQFF. CDR3 bases: TGCGCCAGCAGCACAAGCGGAACCCCCTACAATGAGCAGTTCTTC.

This clone came up once. V and J are TRBV2 and TRBJ1-1, with D possibly TRBD1 on 5 matching bases. With 6 bases removed from V and 10 bases from J, the gap between germline ends came to 9 bases. The CDR3 runs 10 residues. Germline CDR1 is SNHLY and CDR2 is FYNNEI. CDR3 DNA: TGTGCCAGCAGGCAGAGGGGAGCTTTCTTT. Protein product: CASRQRGAFF.

The chain uses TRBV25-1 and TRBJ1-1, with D hard to call. CDR1 is MGHDK and CDR2 is SYGVNS in the germline V gene. V lost 5 bases and J lost 8, with 9 bases in between. The CDR3 sequence is 11 residues long. CDR3 sequence (DNA): TGTGCCAGCAGTTCGGCCATCGAAGCTTTCTTT. Translated: CASSSAIEAFF.

This clone was seen just once. V and J are TRBV27 and TRBJ2-7; possible D gene TRBD2, 5 bases. Germline CDR1 and CDR2: MNHEY and SMNVEV (reference sequence). V was clipped by 6 bases and J by 3 bases, with 12 bases between them. This CDR3 spans 13 amino acids. CDR3 loop: CASSPSGVYEQYF. DNA of the CDR3: TGTGCCAGCAGCCCCTCCGGGGTCTACGAGCAGTACTTC.

V usage is TRBV10-3 and J usage is TRBJ2-7, with 10 bases lining up with TRBD1. V gave up 7 bases and J gave up 4 bases; unmatched junction bases: 7. Germline CDR1 ENHRY, CDR2 SYGVKD. The CDR3 is 14 amino acids. DNA of the CDR3: TGTGCCATCAAAGAGACAGGGGGCAGGTACGAGCAGTACTTC. It translates to CAIKETGGRYEQYF.

The chain recombines TRBV27 with TRBJ2-7; D is possibly TRBD1 (6 bases). Deletions cut 6 bases from V and 3 bases from J, with 15 bases between. The germline CDR1 and CDR2 sequences are MNHEY and SMNVEV (reference sequence). The CDR3 loop spans 14 amino acids. CDR3 sequence: CASSPRDTDYEQYF. The CDR3 DNA reads as TGTGCCAGCAGCCCAAGGGACACTGACTACGAGCAGTACTTC.

The genes are TRBV10-3 and TRBJ2-7, with D perhaps matching TRBD2 (6 bases). This CDR3 is built from 16 residues. Looked up from germline, CDR1 is ENHRY and CDR2 is SYGVKD. With 0 bases removed from V and 6 bases from J, the gap between germline ends came to 18 bases. In DNA form, the CDR3 reads TGTGCCATCAGTGAGTCGTCATGGCGGACCGGGGGCGAGCAGTACTTC. Protein sequence: CAISESSWRTGGEQYF.